The clone carrying this T cell receptor beta chain has at least ten counts. As yet, its antigen is unknown. Sequencing of 15-18 subjects in each run yielded over 190 million TCR-beta sequences. TCRdb re-called the 5' RACE reads through MiXCR, storing one row per CDR3 protein. The sample includes 50,000 to 70,000 distinct CDR3 sequences, roughly 2.5% of them seen just once. PBMCs stored at -80 C, numbering 2 million, were the origin of the unsorted libraries. This specimen belongs to a study of neurological immune-mediated disorders. Study-level results: HTLV-1-associated myelopathy had the most TCR clonal expansion, whereas multiple sclerosis had the least (lower than in healthy controls). One cluster of related CDR3 sequences contained, by phylogenetic grouping, the repertoires of 18 of 34 multiple sclerosis patients and formed a possible signature.

The CDR3 covers 16 residues. Germline CDR1 and CDR2: MGHDK and SYGVNS. The V gene end was trimmed by 0 bases and the J gene end by 1 base; junction bases not matched to a gene: 6. This chain links TRBV25-1 with TRBJ2-7, with 7 bases matching TRBD1. The sequence was collected from a man aged 50-60 years with multiple sclerosis. The material sequenced was PBMCs. The DNA for the CDR3 is TGTGCCAGCAGTGAATATCCCATACAGGGGTCCTACGAGCAGTACTTC. Residues: CASSEYPIQGSYEQYF.